What follows describes a single TCR beta chain. Its target antigen remains unknown. A junction end diverges from the germline sequence, so it may reflect a read error. The immunoSEQ Assay, a bias-controlled multiplex PCR, was used to amplify TCRbeta CDR3 regions from genomic DNA. As for the authors' bioinformatics: Nucleated cell counts per sample were estimated from amplification of reference gene primers within the assay. Sequence reads were collapsed and filtered to measure the absolute abundance of every unique TCRbeta CDR3 rearrangement. Productive Simpson clonality was computed per sample as the square root of Simpson's diversity index over productive rearrangements. This immuneACCESS table, as held by TCRdb, lists in-frame sequences with V and J called but not all clones. Of the missing ones, under half trace to an unresolved V gene in checked studies; the others have no known cause. V and J calls and clone size follow that table, whereas D and trimming were derived from the DNA. This sample is represented by about 260,000 clones; about 81% of them were singletons. The top ten hold approximately 4% of the sample.

This sample stems from a study of blood T cell repertoires in COVID-19 (dated by TCRdb to 2020 to 2021). Regarding the study in general: Samples covering the acute and convalescent phases of COVID-19 were provided by collaborators in the United States, Italy and Spain. The prospective study material was composed of cDNA or gDNA derived from T cells, B-cell-depleted T cells, or PBMCs. Deeply sampled blood TCRbeta repertoires from subjects exposed to, actively infected with, or recovered from COVID-19 were included in the dataset. The repertoires were released in a freely available public database intended as a resource for research on the immune response to SARS-CoV-2. Samples came from the ongoing ImmuneRACE study (first 160 participants) plus 1,254 subjects from 6 global collaborators. Sample metadata almost always included a de-identified subject ID, COVID-19 status, age in years and sex. Where available, HLA class I and class II types were taken from metadata supplied by the sample provider and were not determined by assay-based typing. Overall study results and their limits: Clinical and demographic metadata were provided uncurated, with the amount varying by source and participant.

Taken from the germline V gene, the CDR1 and CDR2 loops are SGHTA and FQGNSA. From the cysteine through the phenylalanine, the CDR3 covers 13 amino acids. Only the CDR3 part of the read is kept: 39 bases, read in frame from the first base. Participants in the prospective study were aged about 18 to 100 years, lived in some 24 United States geographic areas, and enrolled through a virtual design. In the prospective study, participants were assigned to cohorts based on the clinical history participants reported in a screening survey and a study questionnaire. In the prospective study, mobile phlebotomists collected whole blood, serum and a nasopharyngeal or oropharyngeal swab from each participant. Prospective study participants could optionally give additional blood draws and questionnaires over a roughly two-month period. Before DNA extraction, prospective study blood samples were shipped either frozen or at room temperature.

This TCR came from a man aged 25-45 years with acute COVID-19. The V and J genes are TRBV7-2 and TRBJ1-1; TRBD1 could be the D gene, as 6 bases match. Material: PBMCs or T cells enriched from blood (not recorded which). The CDR3 corresponds to CASSLALGRGPIF. Read as DNA, the sequence is TGTGCCAGCAGCTTAGCGCTGGGCAGGGGCCCAATTTTT.